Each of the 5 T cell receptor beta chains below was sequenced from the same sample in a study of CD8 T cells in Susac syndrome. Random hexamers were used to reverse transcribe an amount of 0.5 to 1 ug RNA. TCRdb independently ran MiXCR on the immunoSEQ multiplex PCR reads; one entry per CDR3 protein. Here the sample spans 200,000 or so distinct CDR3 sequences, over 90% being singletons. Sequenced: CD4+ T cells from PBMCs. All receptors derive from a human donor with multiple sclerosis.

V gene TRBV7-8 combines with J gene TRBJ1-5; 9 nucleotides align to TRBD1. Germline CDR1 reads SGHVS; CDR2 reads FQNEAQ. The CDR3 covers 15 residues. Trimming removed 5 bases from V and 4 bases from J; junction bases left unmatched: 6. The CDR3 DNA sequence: TGTGCCAGCAGCCGGGGACAGGGAGGGAATCAGCCCCAGCATTTT. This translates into CASSRGQGGNQPQHF.

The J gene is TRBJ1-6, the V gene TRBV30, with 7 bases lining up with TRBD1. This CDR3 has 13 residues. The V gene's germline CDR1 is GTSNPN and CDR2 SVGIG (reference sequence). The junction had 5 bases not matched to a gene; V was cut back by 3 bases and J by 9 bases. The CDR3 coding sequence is TGTGCCTGGAGAGGACAGGTTCTTTCACCCCTCCACTTT. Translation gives CAWRGQVLSPLHF. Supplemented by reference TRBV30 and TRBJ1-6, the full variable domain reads SQTIHQWPATLVQPVGSPLSLECTVEGTSNPNLYWYRQAAGRGLQLLFYSVGIGQISSEVPQNLSASRPQDRQFILSSKKLLLSDSGFYLCAWRGQVLSPLHFGNGTRLTVT.

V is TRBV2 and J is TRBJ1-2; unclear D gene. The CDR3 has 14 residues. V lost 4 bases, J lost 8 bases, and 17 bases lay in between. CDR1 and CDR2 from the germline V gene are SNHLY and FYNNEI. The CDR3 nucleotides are TGTGCCAGCAGTGTGGGCGTGGGGTTGGAAGGCTACACCTTC. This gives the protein CASSVGVGLEGYTF.

The CDR3 nucleotides read TGTGCCAGCACCGGAATCGGGACTTCCCCAGAGACCCAGTACTTC. This translates into CASTGIGTSPETQYF. The chain links TRBV3-1 to TRBJ2-5, with D tentatively TRBD2 (6 bases). CDR1 and CDR2 (germline): LGHDT, YNNKEL (reference sequence). This CDR3 comprises 15 residues. V gave up 7 bases and J gave up 4 bases, with 19 bases separating them.

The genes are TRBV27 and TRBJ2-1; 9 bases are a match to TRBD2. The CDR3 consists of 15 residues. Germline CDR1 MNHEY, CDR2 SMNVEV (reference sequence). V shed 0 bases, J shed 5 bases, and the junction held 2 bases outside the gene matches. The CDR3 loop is CASSLSTSGHNEQFF. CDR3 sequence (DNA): TGTGCCAGCAGTTTATCGACTAGCGGCCACAATGAGCAGTTCTTC.